Following are 6 T cell receptor beta chains from one sample sequenced in a study of OX40 agonist ivuxolimab in advanced cancers. Sequencing used immunoSEQ multiplex PCR; TCRdb keeps in-frame clones, though not all of them. The sample lists about 59,000 clones; 75% to 90% were seen once. Sequencing was performed on CD4+ or CD8+ T cells sorted from blood, taken in a trial of the OX40 agonist ivuxolimab. These receptors were obtained from an adult with an advanced solid tumor such as melanoma, head and neck, liver or kidney cancer.

This clone was found once. V is TRBV5-8 and J is TRBJ1-3; D unclear. Looked up from germline, CDR1 is SGHTS and CDR2 is YDEGEE. Trimming removed 0 bases from V and 2 bases from J, with 9 bases in between. The CDR3 totals 15 residues. The CDR3 sequence: CASSLDPPTGNTIYF. Written as DNA, the CDR3 is TGTGCCAGCAGCTTGGATCCCCCAACTGGAAACACCATATATTTT. The full variable domain, completed using reference TRBV5-8 and TRBJ1-3, is EAGVTQSPTHLIKTRGQQATLRCSPISGHTSVYWYQQALGLGLQFLLWYDEGEERNRGNFPPRFSGRQFPNYSSELNVNALELEDSALYLCASSLDPPTGNTIYFGEGSWLTVV.

The J gene is TRBJ2-3, the V gene TRBV4-2, with 8 bases matching TRBD2. V gave up 2 bases and J gave up 0 bases; unmatched junction bases: 1. Germline CDR1 and CDR2: LGHNA and YNFKEQ. The CDR3 is 15 amino acids. The CDR3 loop is CASSQRGGSTDTQYF. For the CDR3, the DNA is TGTGCCAGCAGCCAACGGGGGGGGAGCACAGATACGCAGTATTTT.

V and J are TRBV14 and TRBJ1-2; D not resolved. The V gene's germline CDR1 is SGHDN and CDR2 FVKESK. There are 13 residues in the CDR3. V was pared by 0 bases and J by 8 bases, with 10 bases between. Here the CDR3 reads CASSQDFQFGYTF. CDR3 in DNA: TGTGCCAGCAGCCAAGATTTCCAGTTCGGCTACACCTTC.

The rearrangement joins TRBV28 to TRBJ1-1, with D unresolved. Germline lookup yields CDR1 MDHEN and CDR2 SYDVKM. V dropped 6 bases and J dropped 0 bases, with 14 bases sitting between them. The CDR3 contains 15 residues. The CDR3 sequence is CASSRSPYMNTEAFF. CDR3 coding DNA: TGTGCCAGCAGCCGCTCGCCGTATATGAACACTGAAGCTTTCTTT.

This clone was detected a few times. As DNA, the CDR3 is TGCAGTGCTACCACCCACCCCAGGGCTTTCTTT. Translating it yields CSATTHPRAFF. The rearrangement joins TRBV20-1 to TRBJ1-1; D gene unclear. The CDR3 covers 11 residues. Trimming shortened V by 4 bases and J by 11 bases, and 14 bases separated the two germline ends. Looked up from germline, CDR1 is DFQATT and CDR2 is SNEGSKA (reference sequence).

This clone showed up just once. J is TRBJ1-4 and V is TRBV2; TRBD1 matches 7 bases. The germline gives CDR1 SNHLY, CDR2 FYNNEI. V shed 6 bases, J shed 7 bases, and the junction held 8 bases outside the gene matches. This CDR3 contains 14 residues. CDR3 region: CASRTGTASEKLFF. As DNA, the CDR3 is TGTGCCAGCAGGACCGGGACAGCGAGTGAAAAACTGTTTTTT.